This T cell receptor beta chain was sequenced for a study of CD8 T cells in ankylosing spondylitis. TCRdb re-analysed the 5' RACE reads in MiXCR, keeping a single row per CDR3 protein. Of 150,000 to 200,000 distinct CDR3 sequences in the sample, roughly 18% are singletons; the top ten hold around 4.5%. The CDR3 covers 11 residues. V was trimmed by 9 bases and J by 5 bases, leaving 10 bases between them. Per the germline V gene, CDR1 is MNHNS and CDR2 is SASEGT. This clonotype was counted between two and nine times. The source is a male donor between 10 and 30 years old with ankylosing spondylitis or in good health (not recorded which). The sample was blood, either unsorted or a sorted T cell fraction (not recorded which). This chain uses TRBV6-1 with TRBJ1-2; D remains ambiguous. CDR3 in DNA: TGTGCCAGTAGCTTCGGTTATGGCTACACCTTC. As protein: CASSFGYGYTF.